A single sample is the source of the 25 T cell receptor beta chains below, sequenced in a study of blood T cells in healthy people across ages (dated by TCRdb to between 2014 and 2017). The library was prepared using 5' RACE. TCRdb records Illumina HiSeq 2500 as the sequencer. A second PCR of roughly 6 to 12 cycles was performed with a sample-barcoded 5' primer and a J-beta primer mix. In TCRdb, the public reads were trimmed at Q25 with fastp and aligned with MiXCR, with productive beta chains retained. CDR3 protein sequences are deduplicated, and each keeps its most common genes and DNA. The sample table shows about 640,000 distinct CDR3 sequences, and roughly 53% are seen once. More than 35% of the sample lies in the top ten. The specimen was blood. These TCRs come from a man in his 60s in good health.

The chain carries TRBV11-3 and TRBJ2-3; possible D gene TRBD1, 5 bases. CDR3 size: 15 residues. Trimming pared 3 bases from V and 2 bases from J, leaving 12 bases between. Looked up from germline, CDR1 is SGHNT and CDR2 is YENEEA. The CDR3 reads CASSFQGLITDTQYF. In DNA, the CDR3 is TGTGCCAGCAGCTTCCAGGGCCTTATCACAGATACGCAGTATTTT.

The table lists this clonotype with a few counts. The chain uses TRBV20-1 and TRBJ2-2; unclear D gene. Germline values: CDR1 DFQATT, CDR2 SNEGSKA (reference sequence). This CDR3 comprises 12 residues. V was clipped by 6 bases and J by 8 bases, with 13 bases between them. The CDR3 DNA is TGCAGTGCGCCGTCCGTGGCGGGGGAGCTGTTTTTT. Amino acid sequence: CSAPSVAGELFF.

V is TRBV20-1 and J is TRBJ1-6; weak D call: TRBD1 (6 bases). Trimming left V 3 bases short and J 5 bases short, with 14 bases between. The germline V gene has CDR1 DFQATT and CDR2 SNEGSKA (reference sequence). The CDR3 sequence is 15 residues long. DNA of the CDR3: TGCAGTGCTAGTACAGGGCCTTGGGATAATTCACCCCTCCACTTT. Encoded protein: CSASTGPWDNSPLHF.

The chain couples TRBV9 to TRBJ2-5, with 13 positions matching TRBD2. The germline CDR1 and CDR2 sequences are SGDLS and YYNGEE. The CDR3 is 16 amino acids. The V and J ends lost 3 bases and 4 bases, in that order; junction bases with no gene match: 6. The CDR3 here is CASSARTSGGSETQYF. The DNA for the CDR3 is TGTGCCAGCAGCGCCCGGACTAGCGGGGGATCAGAGACCCAGTACTTC.

The chain recombines TRBV13 with TRBJ2-7; 10 nucleotides agree with TRBD1. Germline-derived CDR1 and CDR2 are PRHDT and FYEKMQ (reference sequence). The CDR3 runs to 16 residues. V lost 0 bases to trimming and J lost 5 bases; unmatched junction nucleotides: 7. The CDR3 is CASSLGHGTGDDEQYF. The CDR3 nucleotides read TGTGCCAGCAGCTTAGGCCATGGGACAGGGGACGACGAGCAGTACTTC.

This chain uses TRBV12-3 or TRBV12-4 with TRBJ1-1, with a weak D call TRBD1 (6 bases). The CDR3 sequence is 12 residues long. The V end was cut by 6 bases, the J end by 4 bases, with 9 bases between. The CDR3 region has the DNA TGTGCCAGCAGCACAGGGTTCACTGAAGCTTTCTTT. Its protein product is CASSTGFTEAFF.

This chain links TRBV6-2 or TRBV6-3 with TRBJ2-2, with D possibly TRBD2 on 7 matching bases. Trimming shortened V by 2 bases and J by 1 base, and 11 bases separated the two germline ends. Germline V gene lookup returns CDR1 MNHEY and CDR2 SVGEGT. The CDR3 loop spans 16 amino acids. CDR3 DNA sequence: TGTGCCAGCAGTTACGGGCGGGGGCAGAACACCGGGGAGCTGTTTTTT. It is translated as CASSYGRGQNTGELFF.

The V gene is TRBV20-1, the J gene TRBJ2-7; D might be TRBD2 (5 bases). Germline CDR1 is DFQATT and CDR2 is SNEGSKA (reference sequence). This CDR3 is 13 amino acids long. The V and J ends lost 6 bases and 2 bases respectively, with 14 bases between them. CDR3 bases: TGCAGTGCCTTGGCCGGGGTGCCCTACGAGCAGTACTTC. Protein: CSALAGVPYEQYF.

This chain uses TRBV6-2 or TRBV6-3 with TRBJ2-7; perhaps TRBD2 as D (6 bases). The CDR3 is 16 amino acids. CDR1 is MNHEY, CDR2 SVGEGT, per germline. The V and J ends lost 2 bases and 3 bases respectively, with 17 bases between them. The CDR3 region is CASSYGGEEYRYEQYF. The CDR3, as DNA: TGTGCCAGCAGTTACGGCGGGGAGGAGTACCGCTACGAGCAGTACTTC.

The chain uses TRBV5-1 and TRBJ2-3; no clear D gene. With 3 bases removed from V and 6 bases from J, the gap between germline ends came to 11 bases. The CDR3 consists of 13 residues. CDR1 and CDR2 from the germline V gene are SGHRS and YFSETQ. CDR3 in amino acids: CASSSDNSDTQYF. Written as DNA, the CDR3 is TGCGCCAGCAGCTCCGACAATTCGGATACGCAGTATTTT.

V is TRBV10-2 and J is TRBJ1-2; 10 bases align to TRBD1. V dropped 7 bases and J dropped 5; count of bases not matched to a gene: 13. There are 16 residues in the CDR3. The germline V gene encodes CDR1 WSHSY and CDR2 SAAADI. CDR3 nucleotides: TGCGCCAGCAACCCGGGACAGGGGACAAAGGAATATGGCTACACCTTC. Amino acid sequence: CASNPGQGTKEYGYTF.

The CDR3 is CSARDIAWGQSYEQYF. The CDR3 DNA follows: TGCAGTGCTAGAGATATAGCTTGGGGTCAATCCTACGAGCAGTACTTC. The chain recombines TRBV20-1 with TRBJ2-7; unclear D gene. Deletions cut 0 bases from V and 1 base from J, with 16 bases between. Germline V gene sequence: CDR1 DFQATT, CDR2 SNEGSKA (reference sequence). This CDR3 has 16 amino acids.

This clonotype was seen only a few times. V and J are TRBV6-1 and TRBJ1-2; TRBD1 is a possible D gene (5 bases). Trimming stripped 0 bases from V and 4 bases from J, with 6 bases between. This CDR3 spans 13 amino acids. Looked up from germline, CDR1 is MNHNS and CDR2 is SASEGT. CDR3 bases: TGTGCCAGCAGTGAAGCGACAGTCTATGGCTACACCTTC. Its translation is CASSEATVYGYTF.

This chain connects TRBV20-1 to TRBJ1-2, with 12 positions matching TRBD1. V lost 5 bases to trimming and J lost 3 bases; unmatched junction nucleotides: 7. Germline V gene data show CDR1 as DFQATT and CDR2 as SNEGSKA (reference sequence). There are 15 residues in the CDR3. The CDR3 coding sequence is TGCAGTGCTCTACCGGGACAGGGGGCTGACTATGGCTACACCTTC. Translation gives CSALPGQGADYGYTF.

This chain joins TRBV9 and TRBJ2-7; D possibly matches TRBD1 or TRBD2 (6 bases each). Germline V gene data show CDR1 as SGDLS and CDR2 as YYNGEE. CDR3 length: 14 residues. The ends were cut back, 0 bases at V and 5 bases at J, with 12 bases in the middle. This CDR3 reads CASSVAGARDEQYF. CDR3 coding DNA: TGTGCCAGCAGCGTAGCGGGGGCGCGCGACGAGCAGTACTTC.

V and J are TRBV7-8 and TRBJ2-7; D is uncertain. V was shortened by 5 bases and J by 5 bases, with 7 bases between the two germline ends. Looked up from germline, CDR1 is SGHVS and CDR2 is FQNEAQ. The CDR3 totals 11 residues. DNA of the CDR3: TGTGCCAGCAGCAACGCTGACGAGCAGTACTTC. It yields the protein CASSNADEQYF. The full variable domain, completed using reference TRBV7-8 and TRBJ2-7, is GAGVSQSPRYKVAKRGQDVALRCDPISGHVSLFWYQQALGQGPEFLTYFQNEAQLDKSGLPSDRFFAERPEGSVSTLKIQRTQQEDSAVYLCASSNADEQYFGPGTRLTVT.

As concerns this clonotype: A much bigger clone sits one base away, suggesting this may be a read error. The chain has TRBV6-6 and TRBJ1-1, with TRBD1 identical over 9 bases. The length of the CDR3 is 16 residues. With 6 bases clipped from V and 1 base from J, the junction kept 9 bases outside the gene matches. Per the germline V gene, CDR1 is MNHNY and CDR2 is SVGAGI (reference sequence). The DNA for the CDR3 is TGTGCCAGCAGCCCCGGGACAGGGATTACGAACACTGAAGCTTTCTTT. The encoded protein is CASSPGTGITNTEAFF.

This clonotype is a singleton in its sample. The CDR3 sequence: CASSSYGGSEGTEAFF. DNA of the CDR3: TGTGCCAGCAGCTCCTATGGGGGCTCTGAGGGAACTGAAGCTTTCTTT. The rearrangement joins TRBV3-1 to TRBJ1-1; D is perhaps TRBD1 (6 bases). This CDR3 is built from 16 residues. The germline V and J ends were trimmed by 5 bases and 5 bases, with 21 bases remaining between them. The germline V gene has CDR1 LGHDT and CDR2 YNNKEL (reference sequence). Full variable domain (missing parts from reference TRBV3-1 and TRBJ1-1): DTAVSQTPKYLVTQMGNDKSIKCEQNLGHDTMYWYKQDSKKFLKIMFSYNNKELIINETVPNRFSPKSPDKAHLNLHINSLELGDSAVYFCASSSYGGSEGTEAFFGQGTRLTVV.

The J gene is TRBJ2-1, the V gene TRBV9; the D gene could be TRBD1 or TRBD2 (5 bases each). Germline V CDR1 and CDR2: SGDLS, YYNGEE. Trimming removed 3 bases at V and 4 bases at J, with 14 bases between. This CDR3 has 15 amino acids. CDR3 loop: CASSARWGNYNEQFF. In nucleotides, the CDR3 is TGTGCCAGCAGCGCCCGATGGGGGAATTACAATGAGCAGTTCTTC.

The chain carries TRBV6-1 and TRBJ1-5; a possible D gene is TRBD1 (6 bases). The length of the CDR3 is 14 residues. V dropped 6 bases and J dropped 6 bases, with 15 bases sitting between them. Germline CDR1 and CDR2: MNHNS and SASEGT. The CDR3 DNA reads TGTGCCAGCAGCATAACGACAGGCCCTCAGCCCCAGCATTTT. Translated, it gives CASSITTGPQPQHF.

The chain is built from TRBV18 and TRBJ2-5; 14 nucleotides align to TRBD2. This CDR3 has 17 amino acids. Germline V gene sequence: CDR1 KGHSH, CDR2 LQKENI. Trimming cost V 3 bases and J 1 base; bases outside gene matches: 4. The CDR3, as DNA: TGTGCCAGCTCACCGGGGACTAGCGGGGGTCCCCAAGAGACCCAGTACTTC. Its protein is CASSPGTSGGPQETQYF.

This clonotype was detected a few times. The chain is built from TRBV7-9 and TRBJ2-1; D is perhaps TRBD1 (6 bases). The CDR3 spans 14 residues. Germline values: CDR1 SEHNR, CDR2 FQNEAQ (reference sequence). V shed 5 bases and J shed 5 bases, with 13 bases lying between them. The DNA of the CDR3 is TGTGCCAGCAGCAAACAGGGTTCCAACAATGAGCAGTTCTTC. Residues: CASSKQGSNNEQFF.

The genes are TRBV6-5 and TRBJ1-5, with 9 positions matching TRBD1. Germline CDR1 MNHEY, CDR2 SVGAGI. The trim removed 6 bases at V and 1 base at J, leaving 7 bases unmatched. The CDR3 is 16 residues long. CDR3 DNA: TGTGCCAGCAGCCAACAGGGGGCCGGGAGCAATCAGCCCCAGCATTTT. Its translation: CASSQQGAGSNQPQHF.

The chain recombines TRBV28 with TRBJ2-5; 7 bases match TRBD1. After removal of 5 bases from V and 4 bases from J, the junction contained 7 bases not matched to a gene. This CDR3 contains 14 residues. Germline V lookup: CDR1 MDHEN, CDR2 SYDVKM. The CDR3 coding sequence is TGTGCCAGCAGTCCGACCGACAGGGTAGAGACCCAGTACTTC. It is translated as CASSPTDRVETQYF.

V gene TRBV5-6 combines with J gene TRBJ1-2; a weak D match, TRBD1 (5 bases). V lost 1 base and J lost 6, with 16 bases in between. The CDR3 runs to 15 residues. Germline V gene lookup returns CDR1 SGHDT and CDR2 YYEEEE. The CDR3 DNA is TGTGCCAGCAGCTTGTGGGCTTTGCGGGGGAATGGCTACACCTTC. Encoded protein: CASSLWALRGNGYTF.